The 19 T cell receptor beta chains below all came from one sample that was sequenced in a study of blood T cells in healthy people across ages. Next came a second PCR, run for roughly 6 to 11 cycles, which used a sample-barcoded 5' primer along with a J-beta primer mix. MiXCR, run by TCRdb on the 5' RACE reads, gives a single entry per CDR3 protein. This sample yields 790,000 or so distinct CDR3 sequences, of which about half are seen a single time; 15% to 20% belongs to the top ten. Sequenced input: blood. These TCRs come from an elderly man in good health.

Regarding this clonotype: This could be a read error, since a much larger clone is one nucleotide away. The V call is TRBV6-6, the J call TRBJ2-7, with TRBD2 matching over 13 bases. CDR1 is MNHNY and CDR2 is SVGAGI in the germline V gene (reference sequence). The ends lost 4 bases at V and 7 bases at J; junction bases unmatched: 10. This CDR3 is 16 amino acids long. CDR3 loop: CASSFRTSGGDNEQYF. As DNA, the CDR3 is TGTGCCAGCAGTTTTCGGACTAGCGGGGGAGACAATGAGCAGTACTTC.

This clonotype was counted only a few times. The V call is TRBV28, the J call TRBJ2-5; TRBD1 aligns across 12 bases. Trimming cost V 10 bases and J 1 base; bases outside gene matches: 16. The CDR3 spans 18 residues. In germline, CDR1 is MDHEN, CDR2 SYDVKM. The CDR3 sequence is CATSHSGQGASVQETQYF. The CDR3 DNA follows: TGTGCCACCTCACATTCGGGACAGGGGGCTTCGGTCCAAGAGACCCAGTACTTC. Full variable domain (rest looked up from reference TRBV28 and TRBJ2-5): DVKVTQSSRYLVKRTGEKVFLECVQDMDHENMFWYRQDPGLGLRLIYFSYDVKMKEKGDIPEGYSVSREKKERFSLILESASTNQTSMYLCATSHSGQGASVQETQYFGPGTRLLVL.

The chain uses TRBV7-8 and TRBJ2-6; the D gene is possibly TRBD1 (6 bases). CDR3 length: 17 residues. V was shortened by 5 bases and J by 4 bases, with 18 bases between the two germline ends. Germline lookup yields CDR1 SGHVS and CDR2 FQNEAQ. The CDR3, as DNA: TGTGCCAGCAGCCAGACTCTCTTCCAGGGGGGGGCCAACGTCCTGACTTTC. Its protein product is CASSQTLFQGGANVLTF.

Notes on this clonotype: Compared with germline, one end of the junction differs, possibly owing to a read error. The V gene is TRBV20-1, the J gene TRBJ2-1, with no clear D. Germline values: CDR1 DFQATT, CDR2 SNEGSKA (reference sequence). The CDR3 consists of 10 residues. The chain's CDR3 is CGVGIDEQFF. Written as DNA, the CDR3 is TGTGGAGTGGGCATAGATGAGCAGTTCTTC.

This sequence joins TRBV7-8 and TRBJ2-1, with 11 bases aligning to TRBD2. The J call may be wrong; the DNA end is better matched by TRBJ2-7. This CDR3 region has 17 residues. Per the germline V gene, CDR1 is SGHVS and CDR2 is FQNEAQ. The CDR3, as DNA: TGTGCCAGCAGCTTGGCCGGGACTAGCGGCCCCTACAATGAGCAGTACTTC. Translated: CASSLAGTSGPYNEQYF.

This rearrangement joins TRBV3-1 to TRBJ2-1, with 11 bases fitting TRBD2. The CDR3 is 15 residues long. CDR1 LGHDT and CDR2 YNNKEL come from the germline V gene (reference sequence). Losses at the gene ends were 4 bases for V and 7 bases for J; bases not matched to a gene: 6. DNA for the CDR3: TGTGCCAGCAGCCCAGTTCGGACTAGCGGGAATGAGCAGTTCTTC. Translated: CASSPVRTSGNEQFF.

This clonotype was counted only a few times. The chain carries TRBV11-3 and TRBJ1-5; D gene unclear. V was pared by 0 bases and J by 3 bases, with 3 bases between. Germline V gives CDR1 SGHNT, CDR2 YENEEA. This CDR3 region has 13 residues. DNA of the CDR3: TGTGCCAGCAGCTTAGACGCCAATCAGCCCCAGCATTTT. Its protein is CASSLDANQPQHF. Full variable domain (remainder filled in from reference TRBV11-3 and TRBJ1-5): EAGVVQSPRYKIIEKKQPVAFWCNPISGHNTLYWYLQNLGQGPELLIRYENEEAVDDSQLPKDRFSAERLKGVDSTLKIQPAELGDSAVYLCASSLDANQPQHFGDGTRLSIL.

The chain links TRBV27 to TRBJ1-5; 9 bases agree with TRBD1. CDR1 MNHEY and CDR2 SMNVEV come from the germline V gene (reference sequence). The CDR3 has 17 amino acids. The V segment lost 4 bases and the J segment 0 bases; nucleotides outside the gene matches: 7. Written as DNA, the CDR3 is TGTGCCAGCAGTTCCGGACAGGGGATATTTAGCAATCAGCCCCAGCATTTT. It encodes CASSSGQGIFSNQPQHF.

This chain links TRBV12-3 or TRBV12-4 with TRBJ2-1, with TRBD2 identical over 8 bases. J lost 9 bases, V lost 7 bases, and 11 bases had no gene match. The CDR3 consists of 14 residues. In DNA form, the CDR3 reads TGTGCCAGCACCTCACGAGCGGGAGCAGGTGAGCAGTTCTTC. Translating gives CASTSRAGAGEQFF.

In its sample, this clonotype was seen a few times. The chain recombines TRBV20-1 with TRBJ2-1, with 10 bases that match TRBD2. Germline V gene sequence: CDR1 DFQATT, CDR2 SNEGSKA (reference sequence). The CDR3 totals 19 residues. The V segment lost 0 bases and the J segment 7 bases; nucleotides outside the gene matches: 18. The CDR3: CSAREPLPGSSGSRNEQFF. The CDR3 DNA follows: TGCAGTGCTAGAGAACCCCTTCCTGGCTCTAGCGGGAGCCGTAATGAGCAGTTCTTC.

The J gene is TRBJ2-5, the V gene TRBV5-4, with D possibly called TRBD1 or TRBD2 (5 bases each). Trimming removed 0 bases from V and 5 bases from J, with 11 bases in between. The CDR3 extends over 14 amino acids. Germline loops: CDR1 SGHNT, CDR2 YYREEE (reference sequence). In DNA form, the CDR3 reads TGTGCCAGCAGCTTGGTGGGGGTACCGGAGACCCAGTACTTC. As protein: CASSLVGVPETQYF.

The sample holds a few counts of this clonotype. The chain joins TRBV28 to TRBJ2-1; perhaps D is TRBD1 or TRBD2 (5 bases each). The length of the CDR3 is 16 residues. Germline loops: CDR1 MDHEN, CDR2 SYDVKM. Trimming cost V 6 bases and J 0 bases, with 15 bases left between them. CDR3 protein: CASRDLSGRSYNEQFF. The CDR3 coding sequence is TGTGCCAGCAGGGATCTGTCGGGACGCTCCTACAATGAGCAGTTCTTC.

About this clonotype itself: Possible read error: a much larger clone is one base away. This chain's CDR3 is CASGVASIYNEQYF. The CDR3, as DNA: TGTGCCAGCGGAGTAGCGTCAATCTACAATGAGCAGTACTTC. The chain joins TRBV27 to TRBJ2-1; a possible D gene is TRBD2 (5 bases). The end of the DNA is better explained by TRBJ2-7, so the J call may be wrong. The CDR3 runs to 14 residues. Germline V gene lookup returns CDR1 MNHEY and CDR2 SMNVEV (reference sequence).

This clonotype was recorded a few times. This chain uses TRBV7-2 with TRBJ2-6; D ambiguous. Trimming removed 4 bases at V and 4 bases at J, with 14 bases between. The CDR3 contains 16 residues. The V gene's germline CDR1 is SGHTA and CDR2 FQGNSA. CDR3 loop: CASSSFEVSGANVLTF. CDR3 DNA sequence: TGTGCCAGCAGCTCCTTTGAAGTCTCCGGGGCCAACGTCCTGACTTTC.

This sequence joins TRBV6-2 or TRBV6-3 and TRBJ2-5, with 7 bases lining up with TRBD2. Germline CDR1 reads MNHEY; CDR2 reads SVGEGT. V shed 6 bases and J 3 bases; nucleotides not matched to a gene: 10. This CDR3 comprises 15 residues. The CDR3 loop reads CASRPGLMMEETQYF. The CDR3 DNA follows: TGTGCCAGCAGACCGGGACTAATGATGGAAGAGACCCAGTACTTC.

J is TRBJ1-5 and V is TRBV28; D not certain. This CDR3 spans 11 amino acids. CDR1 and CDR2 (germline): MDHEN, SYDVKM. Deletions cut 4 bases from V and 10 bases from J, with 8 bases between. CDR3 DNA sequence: TGTGCCAGCAGTTCTAGGCGCCCCCAGCATTTT. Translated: CASSSRRPQHF.

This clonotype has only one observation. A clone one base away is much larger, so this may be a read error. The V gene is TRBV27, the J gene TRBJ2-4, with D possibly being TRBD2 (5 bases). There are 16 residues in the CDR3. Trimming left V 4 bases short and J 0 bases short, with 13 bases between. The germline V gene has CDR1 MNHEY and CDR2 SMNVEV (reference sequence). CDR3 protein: CASSSRDGIAKNIQYF. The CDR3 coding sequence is TGTGCCAGCAGTTCACGAGACGGGATAGCCAAAAACATTCAGTACTTC.

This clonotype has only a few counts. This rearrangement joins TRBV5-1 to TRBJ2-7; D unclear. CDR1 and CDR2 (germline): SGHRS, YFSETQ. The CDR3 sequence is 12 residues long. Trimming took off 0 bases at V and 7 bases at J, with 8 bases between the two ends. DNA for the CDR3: TGCGCCAGCAGCTTGGGGCCGAGGGAGCAGTACTTC. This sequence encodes CASSLGPREQYF.

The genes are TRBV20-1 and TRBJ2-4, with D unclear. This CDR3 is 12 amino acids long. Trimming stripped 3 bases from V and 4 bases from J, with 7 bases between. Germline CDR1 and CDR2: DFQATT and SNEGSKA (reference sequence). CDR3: CSARDPKNIQYF. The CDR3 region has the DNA TGCAGTGCTAGGGACCCTAAAAACATTCAGTACTTC.